What follows are 2 T cell receptor beta chains derived from one specimen sequenced in a study of early T cells in non-severe SARS-CoV-2 infection. TCRdb called the 5' RACE reads again in MiXCR, with one record for every CDR3 protein. The data contain over 75,000 distinct CDR3 sequences, about 13% of them singletons. Specimen: whole blood. These receptors were obtained from an adult who was a healthcare worker with PCR-confirmed SARS-CoV-2 infection or an uninfected control (not recorded which).

This clonotype was counted a few times. The chain is built from TRBV5-4 and TRBJ1-1; 9 bases are a match to TRBD1. Germline-derived CDR1 and CDR2 are SGHNT and YYREEE (reference sequence). Germline trimming cut 0 bases from V and 2 bases from J; bases unmatched to any gene: 5. The CDR3 has 16 residues. The CDR3, as DNA: TGTGCCAGCAGCTTGGCCGGGACAGGGAGAAACACTGAAGCTTTCTTT. This sequence encodes CASSLAGTGRNTEAFF.

In this sample, this clonotype turned up many times. The genes are TRBV20-1 and TRBJ1-1, with a weak D call TRBD1 (5 bases). The germline V gene has CDR1 DFQATT and CDR2 SNEGSKA (reference sequence). The CDR3 contains 14 residues. Trimming left V 0 bases short and J 4 bases short, with 12 bases between. The CDR3 nucleotides read TGCAGTGCTAGAGATCCAGGGTTTCTCACTGAAGCTTTCTTT. Translated, it gives CSARDPGFLTEAFF.